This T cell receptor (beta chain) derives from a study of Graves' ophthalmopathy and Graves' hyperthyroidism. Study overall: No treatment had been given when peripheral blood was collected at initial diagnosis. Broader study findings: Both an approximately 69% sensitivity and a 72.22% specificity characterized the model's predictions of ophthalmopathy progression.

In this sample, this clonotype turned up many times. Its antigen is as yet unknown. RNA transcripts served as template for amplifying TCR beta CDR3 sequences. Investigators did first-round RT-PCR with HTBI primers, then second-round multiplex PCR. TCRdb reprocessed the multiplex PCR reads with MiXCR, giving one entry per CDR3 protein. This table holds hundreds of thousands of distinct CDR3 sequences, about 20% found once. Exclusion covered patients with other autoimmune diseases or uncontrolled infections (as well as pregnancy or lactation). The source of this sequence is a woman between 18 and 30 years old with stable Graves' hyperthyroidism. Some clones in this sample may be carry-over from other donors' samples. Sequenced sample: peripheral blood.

The chain's CDR3 is CASSQARGPRNEQYF. CDR3 nucleotide sequence: TGCGCCAGCAGCCAAGCCAGGGGTCCCCGGAACGAGCAGTACTTC. The chain recombines TRBV4-1 with TRBJ2-7; perhaps TRBD1 as D (6 bases). The CDR3 has 15 residues. Germline lookup yields CDR1 MGHRA and CDR2 YSYEKL. V lost 1 base to trimming and J lost 5 bases, with 15 bases between them.